The 3 T cell receptor beta chains in this list originate from one sample, sequenced in a study of OX40 agonist ivuxolimab in advanced cancers. TCRdb's table, derived via immunoSEQ multiplex PCR, lists solely in-frame clones and lacks some. The sample consists of about 20,000 clones, around nine tenths of them appearing once. Sequenced material: CD4+ or CD8+ T cells sorted from blood, taken in a trial of the OX40 agonist ivuxolimab. The receptors were sampled from an adult with an advanced solid tumor such as melanoma, head and neck, liver or kidney cancer.

This chain uses TRBV19 with TRBJ1-2, with D unresolved. The CDR3 is 13 amino acids. CDR1 and CDR2 from the germline V gene are LNHDA and SQIVND (reference sequence). Trimming took 8 bases from V and 2 from J, leaving 12 bases between them. The CDR3 nucleotides are TGTGCCAGTCCGAAACATATCAACTATGGCTACACCTTC. Its translation: CASPKHINYGYTF.

This sequence joins TRBV7-6 and TRBJ1-1; D may be TRBD1 (6 bases). V gave up 6 bases and J gave up 4 bases, with 12 bases separating them. The CDR3 extends over 13 amino acids. The germline V gene encodes CDR1 SGHVS and CDR2 FNYEAQ. The DNA of the CDR3 is TGTGCCAGCAGGGCAGGGGTAGGCACTGAAGCTTTCTTT. Residues: CASRAGVGTEAFF.

A single count supports this clone. The genes are TRBV27 and TRBJ1-4, with 8 nucleotides matching TRBD1. Unmatched junction bases numbered 15, after V lost 5 bases and J lost 4 bases. The V gene's germline CDR1 is MNHEY and CDR2 SMNVEV (reference sequence). This CDR3 is built from 18 residues. The CDR3 loop reads CASSAPGGPNILNEKLFF. The CDR3 DNA reads TGTGCCAGCAGTGCACCAGGGGGCCCAAATATCCTTAATGAAAAACTGTTTTTT.